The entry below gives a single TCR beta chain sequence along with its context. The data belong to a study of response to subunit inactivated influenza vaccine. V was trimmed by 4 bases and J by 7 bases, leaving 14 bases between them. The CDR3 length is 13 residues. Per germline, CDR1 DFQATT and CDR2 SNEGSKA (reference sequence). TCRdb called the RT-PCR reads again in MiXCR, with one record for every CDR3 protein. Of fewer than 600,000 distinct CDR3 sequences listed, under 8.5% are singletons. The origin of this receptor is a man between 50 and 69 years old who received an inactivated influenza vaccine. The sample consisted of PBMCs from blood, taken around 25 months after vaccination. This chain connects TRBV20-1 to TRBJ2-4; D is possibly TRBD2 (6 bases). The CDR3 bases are TGCAGTGCTACGATACGGGACTTTAACATTCAGTACTTC. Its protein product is CSATIRDFNIQYF.